This TCR beta chain was sequenced in a study of T-cell memory formation after mild COVID-19. Study summary: Clusters of TCRs were largely donor specific.

Whole-study results and caveats: Contracting CD4+ clones sat mainly in CM and EM; CD8+ in EMRA. Later expanders leaned CD4+, whereas day 15 to 85 contracting clones were balanced CD4/CD8. Pre-infection memory already had some responding clones, implying cross-reactive memory joined.

A single record per CDR3 protein comes from TCRdb applying MiXCR to the 5' RACE reads. The sample yields about 400,000 distinct CDR3 sequences, 20% to 25% seen once. This clonotype was seen repeatedly, ten times or more. Antigen unknown. The V end lost 2 bases, the J end lost 1 base, and 3 bases lay between the germline ends. The CDR3 has 12 amino acids. Germline CDR1 reads SGHNT; CDR2 reads YYREEE (reference sequence). The chain links TRBV5-4 to TRBJ1-1; D remains unclear. Sequenced input: PBMCs or a T cell subset sorted from them (not recorded which). The TCR comes from an adult woman who had mild COVID-19 (a few samples of this study predate the infection). Cell type and time point are not known. In DNA, the CDR3 is TGTGCCAGCAGCTTCGCGAACACTGAAGCTTTCTTT. Protein sequence: CASSFANTEAFF.